This T cell receptor (beta chain) was sequenced for a study of OX40 agonist ivuxolimab in advanced cancers. Overall study: A mean age of about 56 years, range about 20 to 79, was recorded, and 70% to 85% were male.

Sequencing was performed with immunoSEQ multiplex PCR; in TCRdb, only in-frame clones are kept and a portion is missing. The sample has roughly 38,000 clones; around nine tenths are singletons. General observations from the study: On average, CD8+ T cells showed a greater number of expanded clones than CD4+. CD4+ and CD8+ blood T cells expanded clonally by week 6 at 0.1 to 3.0 mg/kg.

The V gene end was trimmed by 1 base and the J gene end by 10 bases; junction bases not matched to a gene: 5. The CDR3 is made up of 15 amino acids. The germline gives CDR1 MNHNS, CDR2 SASEGT. A word on this clone: The antigen remains undetermined.

Autoimmune disease history or systemic immunosuppression was exclusionary. This clonotype originated in an adult with an advanced solid tumor such as melanoma, head and neck, liver or kidney cancer. The chain employs TRBV6-1 and TRBJ1-6; 9 bases are shared with TRBD1. The starting material was CD4+ or CD8+ T cells sorted from blood, obtained in a trial of the OX40 agonist ivuxolimab. CDR3 sequence (DNA): TGTGCCAGCAGTGAAGGGGACAGGGATGGGTCACCCCTCCACTTT. Protein product: CASSEGDRDGSPLHF.